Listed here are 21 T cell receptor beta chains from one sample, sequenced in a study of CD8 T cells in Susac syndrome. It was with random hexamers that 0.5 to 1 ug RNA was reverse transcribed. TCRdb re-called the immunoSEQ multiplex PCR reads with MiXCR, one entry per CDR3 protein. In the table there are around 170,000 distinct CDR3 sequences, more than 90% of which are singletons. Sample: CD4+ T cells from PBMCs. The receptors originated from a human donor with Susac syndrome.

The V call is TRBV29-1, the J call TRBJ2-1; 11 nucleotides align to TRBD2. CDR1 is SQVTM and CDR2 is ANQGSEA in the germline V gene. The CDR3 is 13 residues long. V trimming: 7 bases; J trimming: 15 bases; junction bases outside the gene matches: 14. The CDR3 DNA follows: TGCAGCGCCCCTCTAGCGGGGGGACGGAAGGGGTTCTTC. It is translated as CSAPLAGGRKGFF.

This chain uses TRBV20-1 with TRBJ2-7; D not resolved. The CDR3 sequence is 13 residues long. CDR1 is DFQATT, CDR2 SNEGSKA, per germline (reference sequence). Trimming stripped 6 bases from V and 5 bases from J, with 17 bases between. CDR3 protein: CSAPALLGHEQYF. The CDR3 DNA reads TGCAGTGCCCCGGCCCTCTTGGGCCACGAGCAGTACTTC.

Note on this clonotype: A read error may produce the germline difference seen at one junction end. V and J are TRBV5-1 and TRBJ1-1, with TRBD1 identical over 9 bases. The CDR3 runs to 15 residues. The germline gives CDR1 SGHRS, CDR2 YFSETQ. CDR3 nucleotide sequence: TGCGCCAGCAGTTCCCAACCGGGACAGGGCTATGAAGTTTTCTTT. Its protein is CASSSQPGQGYEVFF.

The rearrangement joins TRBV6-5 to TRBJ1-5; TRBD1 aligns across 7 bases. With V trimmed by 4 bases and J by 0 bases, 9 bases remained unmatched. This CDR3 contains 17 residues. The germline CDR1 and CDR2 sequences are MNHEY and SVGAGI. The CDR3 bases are TGTGCCAGCAGTTCCACGACCCCAGGGGGTAGCAATCAGCCCCAGCATTTT. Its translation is CASSSTTPGGSNQPQHF.

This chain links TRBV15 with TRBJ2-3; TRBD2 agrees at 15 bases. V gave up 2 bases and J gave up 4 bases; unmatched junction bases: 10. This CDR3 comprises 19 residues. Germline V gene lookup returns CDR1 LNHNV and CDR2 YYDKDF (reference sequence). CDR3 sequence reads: CATSRTGTSGGLNPDTQYF. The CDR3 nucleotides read TGTGCCACCAGCAGAACAGGGACTAGCGGGGGGTTAAACCCAGATACGCAGTATTTT.

In nucleotides, the CDR3 is TGCAGTGCTAGAGTTTCCGGGACATTCCAAGAGACCCAGTACTTC. This sequence encodes CSARVSGTFQETQYF. V is TRBV20-1 and J is TRBJ2-5; a possible D gene is TRBD1 (6 bases). Germline V gene sequence: CDR1 DFQATT, CDR2 SNEGSKA (reference sequence). CDR3 length equals 15 residues. The V end lost 1 base, the J end lost 1 base, and 13 bases lay between the germline ends.

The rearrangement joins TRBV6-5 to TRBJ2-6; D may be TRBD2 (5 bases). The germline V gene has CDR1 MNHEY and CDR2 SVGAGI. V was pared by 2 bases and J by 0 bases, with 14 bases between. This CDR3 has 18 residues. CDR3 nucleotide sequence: TGTGCCAGCAGTTACATAAGTCTGGGGAGCTCTGGGGCCAACGTCCTGACTTTC. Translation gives CASSYISLGSSGANVLTF.

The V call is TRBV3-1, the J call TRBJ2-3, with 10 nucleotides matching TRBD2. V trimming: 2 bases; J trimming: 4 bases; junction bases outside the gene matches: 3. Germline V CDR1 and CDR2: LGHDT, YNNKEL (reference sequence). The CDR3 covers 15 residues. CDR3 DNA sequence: TGTGCCAGCAGCCAAACTAGCGGGGTAGCAGATACGCAGTATTTT. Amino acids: CASSQTSGVADTQYF.

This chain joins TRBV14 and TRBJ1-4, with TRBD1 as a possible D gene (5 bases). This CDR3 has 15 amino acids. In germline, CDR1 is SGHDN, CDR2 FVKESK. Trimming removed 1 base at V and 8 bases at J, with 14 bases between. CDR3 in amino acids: CASSQVGGSMEKLFF. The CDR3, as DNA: TGTGCCAGCAGCCAAGTTGGGGGTTCGATGGAAAAACTGTTTTTT.

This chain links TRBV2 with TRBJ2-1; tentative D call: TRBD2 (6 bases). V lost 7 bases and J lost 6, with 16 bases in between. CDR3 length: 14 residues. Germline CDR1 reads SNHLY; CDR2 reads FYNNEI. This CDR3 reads CASKKGGQGNEQFF. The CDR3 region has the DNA TGTGCCAGCAAGAAAGGAGGGCAGGGCAATGAGCAGTTCTTC.

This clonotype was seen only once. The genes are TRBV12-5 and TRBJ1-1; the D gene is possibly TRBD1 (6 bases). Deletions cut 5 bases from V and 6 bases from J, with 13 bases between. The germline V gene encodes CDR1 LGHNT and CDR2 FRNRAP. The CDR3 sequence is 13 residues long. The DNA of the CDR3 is TGTGCTAGTGGTCTAGGGGGGCAGGCTGAAGCTTTCTTT. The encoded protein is CASGLGGQAEAFF.

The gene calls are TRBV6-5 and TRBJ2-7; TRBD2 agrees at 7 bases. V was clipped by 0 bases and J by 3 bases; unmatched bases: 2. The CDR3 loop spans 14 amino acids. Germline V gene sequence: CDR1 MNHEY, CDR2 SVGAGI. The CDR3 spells CASSYSGGSYEQYF. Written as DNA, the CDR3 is TGTGCCAGCAGTTACTCGGGCGGGAGCTACGAGCAGTACTTC.

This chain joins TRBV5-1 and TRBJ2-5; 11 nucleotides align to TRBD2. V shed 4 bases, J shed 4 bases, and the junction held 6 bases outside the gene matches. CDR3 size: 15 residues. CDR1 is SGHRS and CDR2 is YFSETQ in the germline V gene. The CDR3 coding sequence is TGCGCCAGCAGCGGGACCGGGACTAGCGGAGAGACCCAGTACTTC. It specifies CASSGTGTSGETQYF.

In nucleotides, the CDR3 is TGCAGTGCCATTAGCGGGGGACTTCAAGAGACCCAGTACTTC. Residues: CSAISGGLQETQYF. This sequence joins TRBV20-1 and TRBJ2-5, with 9 positions matching TRBD2. Germline V lookup: CDR1 DFQATT, CDR2 SNEGSKA (reference sequence). This CDR3 is built from 14 residues. V lost 6 bases and J lost 2; bases outside the gene matches: 7.

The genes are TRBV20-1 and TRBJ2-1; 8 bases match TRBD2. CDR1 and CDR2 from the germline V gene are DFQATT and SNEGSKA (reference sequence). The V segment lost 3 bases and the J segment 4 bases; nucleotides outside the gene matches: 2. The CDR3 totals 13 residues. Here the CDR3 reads CSASGGAYNEQFF. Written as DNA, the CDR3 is TGCAGTGCTAGCGGGGGGGCTTACAATGAGCAGTTCTTC.

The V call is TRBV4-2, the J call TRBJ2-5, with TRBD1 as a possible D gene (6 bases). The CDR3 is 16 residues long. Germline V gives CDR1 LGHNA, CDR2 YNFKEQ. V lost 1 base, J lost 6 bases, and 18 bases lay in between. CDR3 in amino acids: CASSQVTGRVLQTQYF. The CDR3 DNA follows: TGTGCCAGCAGCCAAGTAACAGGGCGGGTCCTGCAGACCCAGTACTTC.

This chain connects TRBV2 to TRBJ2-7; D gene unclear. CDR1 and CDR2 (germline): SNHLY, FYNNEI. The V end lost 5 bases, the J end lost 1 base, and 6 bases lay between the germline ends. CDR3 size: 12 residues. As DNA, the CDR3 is TGTGCCAGCAGTCCCCGGTCCTACGAGCAGTACTTC. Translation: CASSPRSYEQYF.

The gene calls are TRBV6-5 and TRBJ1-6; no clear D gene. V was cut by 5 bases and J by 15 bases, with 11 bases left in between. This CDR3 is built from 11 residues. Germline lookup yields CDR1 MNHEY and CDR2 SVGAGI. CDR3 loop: CASSDAAHLHF. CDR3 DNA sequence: TGTGCCAGCAGTGATGCGGCGCACCTCCACTTT.

The CDR3 spells CASSLTGYTGELFF. The CDR3 DNA reads TGTGCCAGCAGCTTAACAGGGTACACCGGGGAGCTGTTTTTT. The chain recombines TRBV7-9 with TRBJ2-2, with D tentatively TRBD1 (6 bases). CDR1 is SEHNR and CDR2 is FQNEAQ in the germline V gene (reference sequence). This CDR3 is built from 14 residues. The V end lost 2 bases, the J end lost 3 bases, and 7 bases lay between the germline ends. The full variable domain, with the rest looked up from reference TRBV7-9 and TRBJ2-2, is DTGVSQNPRHKITKRGQNVTFRCDPISEHNRLYWYRQTLGQGPEFLTYFQNEAQLEKSRLLSDRFSAERPKGSFSTLEIQRTEQGDSAMYLCASSLTGYTGELFFGEGSRLTVL.

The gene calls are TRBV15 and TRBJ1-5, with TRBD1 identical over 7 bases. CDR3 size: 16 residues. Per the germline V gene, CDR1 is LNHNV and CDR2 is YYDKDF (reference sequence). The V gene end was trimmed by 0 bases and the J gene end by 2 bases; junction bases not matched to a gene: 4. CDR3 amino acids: CATSRDPGQGNQPQHF. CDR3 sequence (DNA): TGTGCCACCAGCAGAGATCCCGGACAGGGCAATCAGCCCCAGCATTTT.

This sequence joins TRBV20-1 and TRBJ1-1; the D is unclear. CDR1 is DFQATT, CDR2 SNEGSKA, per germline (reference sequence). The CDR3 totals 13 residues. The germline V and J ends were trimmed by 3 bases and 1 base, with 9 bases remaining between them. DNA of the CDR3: TGCAGTGCTAGCTACGGAGCGAACACTGAAGCTTTCTTT. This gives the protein CSASYGANTEAFF.